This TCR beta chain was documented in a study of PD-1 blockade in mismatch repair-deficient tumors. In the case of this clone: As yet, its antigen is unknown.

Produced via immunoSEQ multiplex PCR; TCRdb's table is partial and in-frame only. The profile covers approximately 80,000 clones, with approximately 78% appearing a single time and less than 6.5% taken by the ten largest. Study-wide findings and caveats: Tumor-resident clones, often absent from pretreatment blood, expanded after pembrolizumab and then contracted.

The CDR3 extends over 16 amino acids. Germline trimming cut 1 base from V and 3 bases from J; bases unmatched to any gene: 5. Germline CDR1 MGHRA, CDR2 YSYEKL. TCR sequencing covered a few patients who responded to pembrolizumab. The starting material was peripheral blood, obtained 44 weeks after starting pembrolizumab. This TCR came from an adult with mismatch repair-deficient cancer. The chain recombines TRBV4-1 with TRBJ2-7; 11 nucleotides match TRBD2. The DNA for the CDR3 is TGCGCCAGCAGCCAAGTCCGACTAGCGGGGATCTACGAGCAGTACTTC. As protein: CASSQVRLAGIYEQYF.